The clone carrying this T cell receptor beta chain showed up just once. What it recognizes is unknown. Germline V gene data show CDR1 as SGHAT and CDR2 as FQNNGV. There are 14 residues in the CDR3. Trimming left V 1 base short and J 2 bases short, with 8 bases between. Profiled with immunoSEQ multiplex PCR; TCRdb holds only in-frame clones, not every one. This sample carries some 49,000 clones, about 85% of them seen once, and the ten largest clones take around 20%. The data originate from a study of OX40 agonist ivuxolimab in advanced cancers. Study summary: Averaging roughly 60 years in age, with a range of about 20 to 90, the cohort was approximately 84% male. Study results and limitations: CD8+ T cells averaged more expanded clones than CD4+.

Patients were ineligible given autoimmune disease history or systemic immunosuppression. Blood specimens came from baseline, cycle 4 day 1, and cycle 7 day 1. The sequencing used CD4+ or CD8+ T cells sorted from blood, collected in a trial of the OX40 agonist ivuxolimab. The chain links TRBV11-2 to TRBJ1-2; D gene ambiguous. The TCR originated in an adult with an advanced solid tumor such as melanoma, head and neck, liver or kidney cancer. Here the CDR3 DNA reads TGTGCCAGCAGCTTAGTTTACGGGAACTATGGCTACACCTTC. Its protein product is CASSLVYGNYGYTF.